This T cell receptor (beta chain) appears in the sequencing data of a study of tumor-infiltrating lymphocytes in primary liver carcinoma. Constant-region priming of roughly 500 ng total RNA yielded TCR beta cDNA. Amplification in three nested multiplex PCR rounds with slightly modified ARM-PCR gave rise to TCR beta libraries. Rounds one and two of PCR, each of 10 cycles, were primed with TRBV1-TRBV30 forward primers and a C-beta reverse primer. In TCRdb, the multiplex PCR reads were re-called with MiXCR into one record per CDR3 protein. The sample has 300,000 to 350,000 distinct CDR3 sequences, 50% to 60% seen once. V was cut by 8 bases and J by 14 bases, with 12 bases left in between. This CDR3 region has 10 residues. Per germline, CDR1 ENHRY and CDR2 SYGVKD. The source of the blood RNA was unsorted whole blood, and germline DNA was extracted as well. This clonotype was counted once.

Sequenced sample: peripheral blood. The chain is built from TRBV10-3 and TRBJ2-2; D ambiguous. The clonotype originates from a woman aged 25 to 45 with primary liver carcinoma and hepatitis B virus infection. DNA for the CDR3: TGTGCCATCGGCACCGAGGAACTGTTTTTT. Translation: CAIGTEELFF.